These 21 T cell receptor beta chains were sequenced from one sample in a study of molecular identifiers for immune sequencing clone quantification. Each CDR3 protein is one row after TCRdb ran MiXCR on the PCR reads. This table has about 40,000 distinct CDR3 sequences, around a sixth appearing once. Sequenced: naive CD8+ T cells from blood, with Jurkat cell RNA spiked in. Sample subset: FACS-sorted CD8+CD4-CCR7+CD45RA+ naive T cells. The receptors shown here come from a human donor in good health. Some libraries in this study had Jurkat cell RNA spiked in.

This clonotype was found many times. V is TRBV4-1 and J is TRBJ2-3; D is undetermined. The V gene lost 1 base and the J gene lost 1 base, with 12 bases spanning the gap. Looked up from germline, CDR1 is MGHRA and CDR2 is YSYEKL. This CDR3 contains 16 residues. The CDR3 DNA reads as TGCGCCAGCAGCCAAGCAGGCCCAAGAGGCACAGATACGCAGTATTTT. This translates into CASSQAGPRGTDTQYF.

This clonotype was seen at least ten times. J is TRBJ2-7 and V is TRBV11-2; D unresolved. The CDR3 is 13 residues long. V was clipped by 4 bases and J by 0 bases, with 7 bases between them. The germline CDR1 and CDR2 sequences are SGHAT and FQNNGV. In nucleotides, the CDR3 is TGTGCCAGCAGCTGGCGGAGCTCCTACGAGCAGTACTTC. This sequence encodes CASSWRSSYEQYF.

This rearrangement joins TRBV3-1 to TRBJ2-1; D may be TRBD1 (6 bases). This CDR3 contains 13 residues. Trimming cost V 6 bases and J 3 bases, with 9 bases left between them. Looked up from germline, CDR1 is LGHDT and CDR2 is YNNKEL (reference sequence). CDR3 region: CASRPRGYNEQFF. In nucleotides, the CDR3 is TGTGCCAGCAGACCCAGGGGCTACAATGAGCAGTTCTTC.

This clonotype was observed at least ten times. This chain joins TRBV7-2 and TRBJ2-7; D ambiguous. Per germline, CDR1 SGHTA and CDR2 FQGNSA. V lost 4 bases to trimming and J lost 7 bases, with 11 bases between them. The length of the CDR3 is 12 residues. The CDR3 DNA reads TGTGCCAGCAGCTCAACAGATTGGGAGCAGTACTTC. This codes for CASSSTDWEQYF.

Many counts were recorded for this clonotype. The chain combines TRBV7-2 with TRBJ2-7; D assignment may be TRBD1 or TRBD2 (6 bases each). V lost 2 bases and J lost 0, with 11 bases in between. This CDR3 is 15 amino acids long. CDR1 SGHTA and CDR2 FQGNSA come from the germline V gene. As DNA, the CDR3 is TGTGCCAGCAGCTTACTAGGGGGGCGCTCCTACGAGCAGTACTTC. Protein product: CASSLLGGRSYEQYF.

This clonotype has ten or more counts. CDR3 protein: CASSFWMNPGELFF. CDR3 DNA sequence: TGCGCCAGCAGCTTCTGGATGAATCCCGGGGAGCTGTTTTTT. The gene calls are TRBV5-1 and TRBJ2-2, with D uncertain. CDR1 and CDR2 (germline): SGHRS, YFSETQ. CDR3 size: 14 residues. Deletions cut 2 bases from V and 6 bases from J, with 11 bases between.

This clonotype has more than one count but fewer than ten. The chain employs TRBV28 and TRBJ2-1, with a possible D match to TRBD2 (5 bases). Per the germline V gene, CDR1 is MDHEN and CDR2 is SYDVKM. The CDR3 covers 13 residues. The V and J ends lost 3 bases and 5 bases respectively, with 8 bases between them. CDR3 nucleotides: TGTGCCAGCAGTTTTTGGAGGCACAATGAGCAGTTCTTC. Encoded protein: CASSFWRHNEQFF.

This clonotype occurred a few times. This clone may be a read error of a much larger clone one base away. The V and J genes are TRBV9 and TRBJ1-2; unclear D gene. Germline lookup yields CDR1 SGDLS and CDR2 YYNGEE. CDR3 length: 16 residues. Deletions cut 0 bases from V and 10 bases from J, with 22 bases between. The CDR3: CASSVERQVLTFDYTF. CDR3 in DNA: TGTGCCAGCAGCGTAGAACGTCAGGTTTTGACCTTTGACTACACCTTC.

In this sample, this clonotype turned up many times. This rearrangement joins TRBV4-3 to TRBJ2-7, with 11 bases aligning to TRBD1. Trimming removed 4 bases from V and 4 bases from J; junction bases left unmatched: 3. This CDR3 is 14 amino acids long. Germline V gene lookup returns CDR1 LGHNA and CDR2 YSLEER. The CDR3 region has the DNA TGCGCCAGCAGCCCGGGGACAGGGGGATACGAGCAGTACTTC. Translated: CASSPGTGGYEQYF.

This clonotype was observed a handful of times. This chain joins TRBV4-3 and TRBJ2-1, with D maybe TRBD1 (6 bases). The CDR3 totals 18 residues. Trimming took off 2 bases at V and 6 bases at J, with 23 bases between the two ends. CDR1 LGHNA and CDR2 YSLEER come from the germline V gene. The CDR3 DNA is TGCGCCAGCAGCCAAAACCCAAATGGCAGGGGCGTAAGCAATGAGCAGTTCTTC. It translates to CASSQNPNGRGVSNEQFF.

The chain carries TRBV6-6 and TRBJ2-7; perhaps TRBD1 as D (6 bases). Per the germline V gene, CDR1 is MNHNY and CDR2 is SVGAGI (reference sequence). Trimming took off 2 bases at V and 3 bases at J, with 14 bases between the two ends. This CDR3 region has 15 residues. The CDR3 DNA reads TGTGCCAGCAGTTACGGGGGCAGGGCAAACTACGAGCAGTACTTC. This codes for CASSYGGRANYEQYF.

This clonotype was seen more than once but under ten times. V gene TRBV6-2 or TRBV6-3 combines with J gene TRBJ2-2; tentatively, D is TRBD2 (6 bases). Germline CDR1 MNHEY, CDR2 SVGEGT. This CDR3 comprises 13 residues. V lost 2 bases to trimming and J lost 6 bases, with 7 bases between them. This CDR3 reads CASSYTSPGELFF. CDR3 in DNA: TGTGCCAGCAGTTACACTAGCCCCGGGGAGCTGTTTTTT.

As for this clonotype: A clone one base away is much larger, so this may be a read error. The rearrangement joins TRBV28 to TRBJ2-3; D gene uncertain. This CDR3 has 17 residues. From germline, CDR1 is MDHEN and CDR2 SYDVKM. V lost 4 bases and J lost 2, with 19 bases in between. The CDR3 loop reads CASSSSASGSTTDTQYF. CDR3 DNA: TGTGCCAGCAGTTCCTCCGCCTCGGGCTCAACCACAGATACGCAGTATTTT.

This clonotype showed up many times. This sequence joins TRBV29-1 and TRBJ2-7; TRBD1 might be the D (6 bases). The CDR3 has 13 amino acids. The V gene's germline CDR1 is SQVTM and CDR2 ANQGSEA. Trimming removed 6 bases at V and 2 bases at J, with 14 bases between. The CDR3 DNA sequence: TGCAGCGTGAGGGGGACCAACGCCTACGAGCAGTACTTC. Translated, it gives CSVRGTNAYEQYF.

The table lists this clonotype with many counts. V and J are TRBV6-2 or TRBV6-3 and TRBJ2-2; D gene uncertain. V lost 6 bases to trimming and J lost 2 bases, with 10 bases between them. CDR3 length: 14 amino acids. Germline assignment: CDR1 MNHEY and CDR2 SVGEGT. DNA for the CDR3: TGTGCCAGCAGCTTAGACTCCAACACCGGGGAGCTGTTTTTT. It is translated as CASSLDSNTGELFF.

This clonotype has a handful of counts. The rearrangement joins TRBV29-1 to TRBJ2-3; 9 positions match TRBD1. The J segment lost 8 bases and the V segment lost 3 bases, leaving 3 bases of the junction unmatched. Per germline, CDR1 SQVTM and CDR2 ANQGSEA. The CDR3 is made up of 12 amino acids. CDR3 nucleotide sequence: TGCAGCGTTGAGGGACAGGGTTTTACGCAGTATTTT. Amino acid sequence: CSVEGQGFTQYF.

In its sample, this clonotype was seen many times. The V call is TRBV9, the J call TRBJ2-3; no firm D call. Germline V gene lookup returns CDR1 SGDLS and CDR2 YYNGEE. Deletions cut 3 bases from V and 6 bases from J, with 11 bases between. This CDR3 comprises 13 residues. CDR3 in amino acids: CASSALMMDTQYF. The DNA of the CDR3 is TGTGCCAGCAGCGCCCTGATGATGGATACGCAGTATTTT.

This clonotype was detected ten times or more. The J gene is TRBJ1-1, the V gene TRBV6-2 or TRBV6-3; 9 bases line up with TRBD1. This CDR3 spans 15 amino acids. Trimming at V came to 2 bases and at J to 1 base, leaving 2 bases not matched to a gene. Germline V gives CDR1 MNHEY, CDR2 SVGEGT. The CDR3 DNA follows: TGTGCCAGCAGTTACCCGACAGGGGGGAACACTGAAGCTTTCTTT. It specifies CASSYPTGGNTEAFF.

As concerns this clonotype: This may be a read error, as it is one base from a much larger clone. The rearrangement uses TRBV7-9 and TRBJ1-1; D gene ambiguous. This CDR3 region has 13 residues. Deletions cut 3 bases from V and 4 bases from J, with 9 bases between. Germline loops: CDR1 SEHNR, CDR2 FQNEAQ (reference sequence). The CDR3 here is CASSFRVTTEAFF. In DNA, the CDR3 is TGTGCCAGCAGCTTTCGGGTTACCACTGAAGCTTTCTTT.

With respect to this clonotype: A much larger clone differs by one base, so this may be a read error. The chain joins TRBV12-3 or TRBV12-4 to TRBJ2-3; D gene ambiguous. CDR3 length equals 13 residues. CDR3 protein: CARSSGTPGRQYF. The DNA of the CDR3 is TGTGCCCGCAGTTCTGGTACCCCCGGTAGGCAGTATTTT.

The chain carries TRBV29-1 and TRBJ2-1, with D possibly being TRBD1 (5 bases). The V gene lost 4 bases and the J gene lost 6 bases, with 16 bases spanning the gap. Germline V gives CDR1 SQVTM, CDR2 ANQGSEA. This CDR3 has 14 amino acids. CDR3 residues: CSVVGRGLPNEQFF. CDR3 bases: TGCAGCGTTGTCGGTAGGGGTCTACCCAATGAGCAGTTCTTC.